One and the same sample provided the 16 T cell receptor beta chains below, sequenced in a study of blood T cell repertoires in COVID-19. Measured with immunoSEQ multiplex PCR; TCRdb has only the in-frame clones, and not every one. The repertoire holds under 100,000 clones, with roughly 80% as singletons. Material for sequencing was peripheral blood. Source of these receptors: a man older than 75 with active or convalescent COVID-19.

The chain couples TRBV5-1 to TRBJ2-1, with TRBD2 as a possible D gene (7 bases). Germline V gives CDR1 SGHRS, CDR2 YFSETQ. The V gene lost 7 bases and the J gene lost 0 bases, with 17 bases spanning the gap. This CDR3 comprises 16 residues. The CDR3 here is CASSPGGGGSYNEQFF. The CDR3 nucleotides read TGCGCCAGCTCTCCGGGGGGAGGGGGCTCCTACAATGAGCAGTTCTTC.

This clone was seen a handful of times. The chain uses TRBV3-1 (or the pseudogene TRBV3-2) and TRBJ1-5; 9 nucleotides align to TRBD1. In germline, CDR1 is LGHDT, CDR2 YNNKEL (reference sequence). The V gene end was trimmed by 4 bases and the J gene end by 4 bases; junction bases not matched to a gene: 8. This CDR3 has 16 amino acids. CDR3: CASSRGTGYGNQPQHF. DNA of the CDR3: TGTGCCAGCAGCCGGGGGACAGGGTATGGGAATCAGCCCCAGCATTTT.

The genes are TRBV11-3 and TRBJ2-7, with unresolved D. The V and J ends lost 11 bases and 2 bases respectively, with 7 bases between them. CDR1 SGHNT and CDR2 YENEEA come from the germline V gene. The CDR3 spans 10 residues. The CDR3 loop reads CAQPAYEQYF. The CDR3 nucleotides are TGTGCCCAACCGGCCTACGAGCAGTACTTC. The variable domain in full, with the rest retrieved from reference TRBV11-3 and TRBJ2-7, is EAGVVQSPRYKIIEKKQPVAFWCNPISGHNTLYWYLQNLGQGPELLIRYENEEAVDDSQLPKDRFSAERLKGVDSTLKIQPAELGDSAVYLCAQPAYEQYFGPGTRLTVT.

V is TRBV6-5 and J is TRBJ1-6, with 10 bases lining up with TRBD1. J was trimmed by 11 bases and V by 5 bases; bases with no gene match: 9. Looked up from germline, CDR1 is MNHEY and CDR2 is SVGAGI. The CDR3 has 15 residues. CDR3 DNA: TGTGCCAGCAGTCGCGCCGGGACAGGGGCAACACCCCTCCACTTT. This gives the protein CASSRAGTGATPLHF.

This chain links TRBV7-8 with TRBJ2-5; TRBD2 matches at 12 bases. After removal of 4 bases from V and 3 bases from J, the junction contained 3 bases not matched to a gene. The germline CDR1 and CDR2 sequences are SGHVS and FQNEAQ. This CDR3 is built from 15 residues. Here the CDR3 DNA reads TGTGCCAGCAGCTATCGGACTAGCGGGGAAGAGACCCAGTACTTC. Encoded protein: CASSYRTSGEETQYF.

The CDR3 spells CASSLQLTDGEQYF. CDR3 DNA sequence: TGCGCCAGCAGCTTGCAGCTGACCGACGGGGAGCAGTACTTC. This chain links TRBV5-1 with TRBJ2-7; D ambiguous. The CDR3 loop spans 14 amino acids. CDR1 and CDR2 from the germline V gene are SGHRS and YFSETQ. Trimming took off 1 base at V and 7 bases at J, with 15 bases between the two ends.

The chain couples TRBV9 to TRBJ2-3; possibly TRBD2 for D (5 bases). The CDR3 sequence is 20 residues long. Deletions cut 0 bases from V and 0 bases from J, with 23 bases between. CDR1 and CDR2 from the germline V gene are SGDLS and YYNGEE. The CDR3 bases are TGTGCCAGCAGCGTAGATCGGGCTGGTAGTCGCGGGTCTAGCACAGATACGCAGTATTTT. It encodes CASSVDRAGSRGSSTDTQYF.

This clone has a handful of counts. V is TRBV5-6 and J is TRBJ1-6; D is possibly TRBD1 (5 bases). This CDR3 is 14 amino acids long. Trimming left V 4 bases short and J 7 bases short, with 12 bases between. CDR1 SGHDT and CDR2 YYEEEE come from the germline V gene. The DNA of the CDR3 is TGTGCCAGCAGCGCCGGGGGGAACAATTCACCCCTCCACTTT. It translates to CASSAGGNNSPLHF.

The chain links TRBV7-9 to TRBJ2-7; D call uncertain. V was shortened by 8 bases and J by 4 bases, with 9 bases between the two germline ends. Germline V gene data show CDR1 as SEHNR and CDR2 as FQNEAQ (reference sequence). CDR3 size: 11 residues. In DNA, the CDR3 is TGTGCCAGCGTAGTCGGGTACGAGCAGTACTTC. It specifies CASVVGYEQYF.

The rearrangement links TRBV27 to TRBJ2-7; 12 bases match TRBD1. The V segment lost 6 bases and the J segment 7 bases; nucleotides outside the gene matches: 10. Germline loops: CDR1 MNHEY, CDR2 SMNVEV (reference sequence). This CDR3 has 15 amino acids. In nucleotides, the CDR3 is TGTGCCAGCAGGCCAGAGGGACAGGGGGCTATTGAGCAGTACTTC. Amino acids: CASRPEGQGAIEQYF.

This rearrangement joins TRBV7-6 to TRBJ2-7; a weak D match, TRBD2 (6 bases). In germline, CDR1 is SGHVS, CDR2 FNYEAQ. The V and J ends lost 1 base and 3 bases respectively, with 19 bases between them. The length of the CDR3 is 17 residues. This CDR3 reads CASSLVGGMALHYEQYF. DNA of the CDR3: TGTGCCAGCAGCTTAGTTGGGGGGATGGCTTTGCACTACGAGCAGTACTTC.

This chain uses TRBV10-1 with TRBJ2-1; 8 positions match TRBD2. Germline CDR1 WNHNN, CDR2 SYGVQD (reference sequence). The J segment lost 4 bases and the V segment lost 4 bases, leaving 6 bases of the junction unmatched. CDR3 length: 15 residues. DNA of the CDR3: TGCGCCAGCAGTGGTTTTTCGGGGGGGTACAATGAGCAGTTCTTC. Encoded protein: CASSGFSGGYNEQFF.

This chain connects TRBV6-1 to TRBJ2-7; D is perhaps TRBD2 (6 bases). Trimming shortened V by 4 bases and J by 0 bases, and 19 bases separated the two germline ends. The germline V gene encodes CDR1 MNHNS and CDR2 SASEGT. CDR3 length: 17 residues. Here the CDR3 reads CASSGGWWAGSSYEQYF. DNA of the CDR3: TGTGCCAGCAGTGGGGGGTGGTGGGCCGGGAGCTCCTACGAGCAGTACTTC.

The chain couples TRBV9 to TRBJ1-2; D is uncertain. This CDR3 has 14 residues. Between the trimmed V and J ends, which lost 0 bases and 5 bases, there was a span of 11 bases. CDR1 and CDR2 from the germline V gene are SGDLS and YYNGEE. This CDR3 is CASSVDSLGYGYTF. The CDR3 nucleotides are TGTGCCAGCAGCGTAGACAGCTTAGGATATGGCTACACCTTC.

This clone has a handful of counts. The chain has TRBV3-1 (or the pseudogene TRBV3-2) and TRBJ2-5; 13 bases are shared with TRBD2. Germline loops: CDR1 LGHDT, CDR2 YNNKEL (reference sequence). The CDR3 covers 18 residues. V was clipped by 2 bases and J by 5 bases; unmatched bases: 11. DNA of the CDR3: TGTGCCAGCAGCCAAATTTTGGGACTAGCGGGGCGGGCGGAGACCCAGTACTTC. Translation gives CASSQILGLAGRAETQYF.

The rearrangement joins TRBV5-1 to TRBJ1-1; 11 nucleotides line up with TRBD1. The germline V gene has CDR1 SGHRS and CDR2 YFSETQ. With V trimmed by 3 bases and J by 2 bases, 6 bases remained unmatched. The CDR3 runs to 16 residues. CDR3 DNA: TGCGCCAGCAGCTCTCCGGGACAGGGGGTCAACACTGAAGCTTTCTTT. Residues: CASSSPGQGVNTEAFF. Full variable domain (remainder filled in from reference TRBV5-1 and TRBJ1-1): KAGVTQTPRYLIKTRGQQVTLSCSPISGHRSVSWYQQTPGQGLQFLFEYFSETQRNKGNFPGRFSGRQFSNSRSEMNVSTLELGDSALYLCASSSPGQGVNTEAFFGQGTRLTVV.